Below, 7 T cell receptor beta chains from the same sample are listed, as sequenced in a study of shared clonotypes between healthy human individuals. Sequencing was performed with immunoSEQ multiplex PCR; in TCRdb, only in-frame clones are kept and a portion is missing. Of roughly 770,000 clones listed, 95% to 97% were seen once; the top ten hold 0.2% to 0.25%. CD45RO-negative cells were positively selected for CCR7, leaving out terminally differentiated effector memory CD45RA+ cells. Sequenced sample: naive CD8+ T cells sorted from blood. These receptors all come from a man aged 25-45 years in good health.

Points on this clone: This specimen includes other DNA sequences encoding the same CDR3. The chain combines TRBV7-9 with TRBJ2-1; D ambiguous. V was trimmed by 0 bases and J by 1 base, leaving 4 bases between them. Germline V gene lookup returns CDR1 SEHNR and CDR2 FQNEAQ (reference sequence). The CDR3 consists of 14 residues. CDR3 nucleotides: TGTGCCAGCAGCTTAGCGGAATCCTACAATGAGCAGTTCTTC. Residues: CASSLAESYNEQFF.

The chain recombines TRBV19 with TRBJ2-5; TRBD1 aligns across 10 bases. J lost 4 bases, V lost 4 bases, and 3 bases had no gene match. Germline CDR1 is LNHDA and CDR2 is SQIVND (reference sequence). This CDR3 comprises 14 residues. CDR3 region: CASSTDRGPETQYF. CDR3 coding DNA: TGTGCCAGTAGTACAGACAGGGGGCCAGAGACCCAGTACTTC.

Worth noting for this clone: Other nucleotide sequences from this sample produce the same CDR3. V and J are TRBV5-1 and TRBJ2-7, with D perhaps TRBD2 (5 bases). V was clipped by 0 bases and J by 4 bases, with 8 bases between them. This CDR3 region has 13 residues. The germline gives CDR1 SGHRS, CDR2 YFSETQ. CDR3 loop: CASSLAPGYEQYF. DNA for the CDR3: TGCGCCAGCAGCTTGGCCCCGGGATACGAGCAGTACTTC.

This rearrangement joins TRBV9 to TRBJ2-3; D is ambiguous. The CDR3 length is 14 residues. Looked up from germline, CDR1 is SGDLS and CDR2 is YYNGEE. V dropped 0 bases and J dropped 4 bases, with 9 bases sitting between them. In DNA form, the CDR3 reads TGTGCCAGCAGCGTAGGGAGTTACCCAGATACGCAGTATTTT. Translated: CASSVGSYPDTQYF. Combining the CDR3 with reference TRBV9 and TRBJ2-3 gives the whole variable domain DSGVTQTPKHLITATGQRVTLRCSPRSGDLSVYWYQQSLDQGLQFLIQYYNGEERAKGNILERFSAQQFPDLHSELNLSSLELGDSALYFCASSVGSYPDTQYFGPGTRLTVL.

V and J are TRBV9 and TRBJ2-2, with D perhaps matching TRBD1 or TRBD2 (5 bases each). Trimming pared 6 bases from V and 0 bases from J, leaving 15 bases between. CDR1 SGDLS and CDR2 YYNGEE come from the germline V gene. This CDR3 spans 16 amino acids. In DNA form, the CDR3 reads TGTGCCAGCACCTTTGGGACGGACCCGAACACCGGGGAGCTGTTTTTT. This sequence encodes CASTFGTDPNTGELFF.

The V gene is TRBV19, the J gene TRBJ2-7, with 9 bases aligning to TRBD2. The germline V gene has CDR1 LNHDA and CDR2 SQIVND (reference sequence). The CDR3 contains 13 residues. Unmatched junction bases numbered 8, after V lost 9 bases and J lost 5 bases. This chain's CDR3 is CASMVAGENEQYF. In DNA, the CDR3 is TGTGCCAGCATGGTAGCGGGAGAGAACGAGCAGTACTTC.

The rearrangement joins TRBV29-1 to TRBJ2-1; possible D gene TRBD1, 6 bases. Trimming pared 8 bases from V and 0 bases from J, leaving 14 bases between. This CDR3 is built from 14 residues. Germline CDR1 SQVTM, CDR2 ANQGSEA. CDR3: CSHKQGNSYNEQFF. CDR3 DNA sequence: TGCAGCCACAAACAGGGTAACTCCTACAATGAGCAGTTCTTC.